The following is a T cell receptor beta chain sequence with its context. Looked up from germline, CDR1 is SGHRS and CDR2 is YFSETQ. The CDR3 is made up of 17 amino acids. V was pared by 4 bases and J by 0 bases, with 18 bases between. MiXCR, applied by TCRdb to the 5' RACE reads, yields one record per CDR3 protein. The profile shows approximately 24,000 distinct CDR3 sequences, over 10% of them singletons. The record originates from a study of neurological immune-mediated disorders. The clonotype comes from a woman aged 40-49 years with HTLV-1-associated myelopathy (HAM/TSP). Sequencing was performed on PBMCs. The genes are TRBV5-1 and TRBJ2-3, with D perhaps TRBD1 (6 bases). The CDR3 nucleotides are TGCGCCAGCAGCACGCTTCCCGGGACATCCAGCACAGATACGCAGTATTTT. Encoded protein: CASSTLPGTSSTDTQYF.